This is a list of T cell receptor beta chains from one sample in a study of CD8+ T cells in alopecia areata. The method was immunoSEQ multiplex PCR; TCRdb's version includes in-frame clones alone and lacks a portion of them. The sample includes about 290,000 clones, roughly 60% seen only once; the top ten take more than 1.5%. The sequenced sample was CD4+ T cells sorted from blood, obtained at week 24, from a patient treated with tofacitinib. These TCRs come from a human donor with alopecia areata. Both conserved end residues are part of each CDR3. The D gene is left open where the match is weak. A clone size is listed for some rows: how often the clone was seen (once, few, many), or a class if it is expanded.

v_call	clone_size	j_call	d_call	cdr3_aa	cdr3_nt
TRBV4-1	.	TRBJ2-5	TRBD2	CASSQGSSGVGAQYF	TGCGCCAGCAGCCAAGGATCTAGCGGGGTAGGGGCCCAGTACTTC
TRBV29-1	.	TRBJ1-2	.	CSVERWGEGYTF	TGCAGCGTTGAAAGATGGGGAGAGGGCTACACCTTC
TRBV7-6	once	TRBJ2-5	.	CASSLAGNQETQYF	TGTGCCAGCAGCTTAGCGGGCAACCAAGAGACCCAGTACTTC
TRBV29-1	.	TRBJ2-1	TRBD2	CSVEVAAGGHYNEQFF	TGCAGCGTTGAAGTAGCTGCGGGGGGCCATTACAATGAGCAGTTCTTC
TRBV30	.	TRBJ2-7	.	CAWSAQGNEQYF	TGTGCCTGGAGTGCCCAGGGAAACGAGCAGTACTTC
TRBV2	.	TRBJ2-7	.	CASRTGTSEQYF	TGTGCCAGCAGGACAGGGACTTCTGAGCAGTACTTC
TRBV4-1	few	TRBJ1-1	.	CASSQTGRVGAFF	TGCGCCAGCAGCCAAACAGGGAGGGTTGGGGCTTTCTTT
TRBV7-9	.	TRBJ2-7	TRBD2	CASSPPAGTSAYEQYF	TGTGCCAGCAGCCCCCCCGCAGGGACTAGCGCGTACGAGCAGTACTTC
TRBV6-5	once	TRBJ2-3	.	CATRTHSTDTQYF	TGTGCCACCAGGACTCATAGCACAGATACGCAGTATTTT
TRBV6-1	once	TRBJ2-2	.	CASSEGSDSIRTGELFF	TGTGCCAGCAGTGAAGGTAGCGACAGCATCCGGACCGGGGAGCTGTTTTTT
TRBV29-1	few	TRBJ2-7	TRBD2	CSVASLAKNYEQYF	TGCAGCGTTGCTTCACTAGCGAAGAACTACGAGCAGTACTTC
TRBV2	.	TRBJ2-4	.	CASRNPMGKNIQYF	TGTGCCAGCAGGAACCCGATGGGCAAAAACATTCAGTACTTC
TRBV30	few	TRBJ1-5	TRBD1	CAWSGGQTNQPQHF	TGTGCCTGGAGTGGGGGACAGACCAATCAGCCCCAGCATTTT
TRBV7-2	.	TRBJ2-7	.	CASSPPGRTYEQYF	TGTGCCAGCAGCCCGCCCGGACGTACCTACGAGCAGTACTTC
TRBV30	.	TRBJ2-1	.	CAWSDSYNEQFF	TGTGCCTGGAGCGATTCCTACAATGAGCAGTTCTTC
TRBV2	.	TRBJ2-1	TRBD1	CAGRGGAGRRWEQFF	TGTGCCGGACGAGGGGGCGCAGGGCGGCGCTGGGAGCAGTTCTTC
TRBV30	.	TRBJ1-4	.	CAWSVDYATNEKLFF	TGTGCCTGGAGTGTGGACTATGCAACTAATGAAAAACTGTTTTTT
TRBV25-1	.	TRBJ1-6	.	CASSSQGEGSPLHF	TGTGCCAGCAGTAGCCAGGGAGAGGGATCACCCCTCCACTTT
TRBV4-2	once	TRBJ2-3	TRBD2	CASSQDAPSGGTQYF	TGTGCCAGCAGCCAAGACGCCCCTAGCGGCGGAACGCAGTATTTT
TRBV2	.	TRBJ1-5	.	CASTGVGPQHF	TGTGCCAGCACCGGGGTAGGGCCCCAGCATTTT
TRBV27	.	TRBJ2-7	.	CASSPGPDQNGYEQYF	TGTGCCAGCAGCCCTGGACCCGACCAAAACGGCTACGAGCAGTACTTC
TRBV6-5	.	TRBJ2-7	.	CASRTGGSYEQYF	TGTGCCAGCAGAACAGGAGGGTCCTACGAGCAGTACTTC
TRBV2	.	TRBJ2-5	TRBD1	CASRQGAYQETQYF	TGTGCCAGCAGGCAGGGGGCCTACCAAGAGACCCAGTACTTC
TRBV2	.	TRBJ2-3	.	CASSAEGTQYF	TGTGCCAGCAGTGCAGAGGGTACGCAGTATTTT
TRBV12-5	.	TRBJ2-1	.	CASGLGGSYNEQFF	TGTGCTAGTGGTCTAGGGGGTTCCTACAATGAGCAGTTCTTC
TRBV5-1	.	TRBJ1-5	.	CASSPAHDRLPCQPQHF	TGCGCCAGCAGCCCCGCTCATGACAGGTTACCTTGTCAGCCCCAGCATTTT
TRBV30	.	TRBJ1-1	.	CAWSVPRQYTEAFF	TGTGCCTGGAGTGTCCCCAGGCAGTACACTGAAGCTTTCTTT
TRBV7-2	.	TRBJ2-6	TRBD2	CASKAGGPWANVLTF	TGTGCCAGCAAGGCGGGGGGCCCCTGGGCCAACGTCCTGACTTTC
TRBV7-8	.	TRBJ2-4	TRBD1	CASSLHGTGENIQYF	TGTGCCAGCAGCTTACACGGGACAGGGGAAAACATTCAGTACTTC
TRBV2	.	TRBJ2-6	TRBD1	CASSLTGGSGANVLTF	TGTGCCAGCAGTCTGACAGGGGGCTCTGGGGCCAACGTCCTGACTTTC
TRBV5-1	.	TRBJ2-5	.	CASSLDWTAAETQYF	TGCGCCAGCAGCTTGGATTGGACAGCCGCAGAGACCCAGTACTTC
TRBV9	few	TRBJ2-7	.	CASSGGGGEIYEQYF	TGTGCCAGCAGCGGGGGTGGAGGGGAAATTTACGAGCAGTACTTC
TRBV10-3	.	TRBJ1-6	TRBD1	CAISDPGQGASPLHF	TGTGCCATCAGTGACCCGGGACAGGGGGCTTCACCCCTCCACTTT
TRBV29-1	.	TRBJ1-1	TRBD1	CSVGAGGTEAFF	TGCAGCGTTGGGGCAGGGGGCACTGAAGCTTTCTTT
TRBV7-2	few	TRBJ1-4	TRBD1	CASSSQGLGEKLFF	TGTGCCAGCAGCTCACAGGGGCTGGGCGAAAAACTGTTTTTT
TRBV4-1	.	TRBJ2-5	.	CASSQDRRGETQYF	TGCGCCAGCAGCCAAGATCGCAGGGGAGAGACCCAGTACTTC
TRBV15	.	TRBJ2-7	TRBD1	CATSREGQALYEQYF	TGTGCCACCAGCAGAGAGGGACAGGCCCTTTACGAGCAGTACTTC
TRBV11-1	.	TRBJ2-7	TRBD1	CASSQDRVYEQYF	TGTGCCAGCAGCCAGGACAGGGTCTACGAGCAGTACTTC
TRBV6-1	.	TRBJ2-1	.	CASSLKGNYNEQFF	TGTGCCAGCAGTCTAAAGGGTAACTACAATGAGCAGTTCTTC
TRBV30	.	TRBJ2-2	TRBD1	CAWGTGQGFVTGELFF	TGTGCCTGGGGGACAGGGCAAGGGTTCGTGACCGGGGAGCTGTTTTTT
TRBV30	.	TRBJ1-2	.	CAWNGQGGDGYTF	TGTGCCTGGAACGGGCAGGGCGGAGATGGCTACACCTTC
TRBV6-5	.	TRBJ2-3	.	CASSRVRTDTQYF	TGTGCCAGCAGCCGGGTCCGCACAGATACGCAGTATTTT
TRBV2	once	TRBJ1-6	TRBD1	CASSEQGEYNSPLHF	TGTGCCAGCAGTGAACAGGGGGAATATAATTCACCCCTCCACTTT
TRBV25-1	.	TRBJ1-2	TRBD1	CASSCQGACGYTF	TGTGCCAGCAGTTGCCAGGGGGCGTGTGGCTACACCTTC
TRBV7-6	.	TRBJ1-6	TRBD1	CASRYTGGDSPLHF	TGTGCCAGCAGGTACACAGGGGGCGATTCACCCCTCCACTTT
TRBV6-5	.	TRBJ1-2	TRBD1	CASSYGQGHNYGYTF	TGTGCCAGCAGTTACGGACAGGGACATAACTATGGCTACACCTTC
TRBV6-5	.	TRBJ2-5	.	CASSSQGPHETQYF	TGTGCCAGCAGTTCCCAGGGGCCCCATGAGACCCAGTACTTC
TRBV29-1	.	TRBJ2-3	.	CSVDAGPDTQYF	TGCAGCGTTGACGCAGGACCAGATACGCAGTATTTT